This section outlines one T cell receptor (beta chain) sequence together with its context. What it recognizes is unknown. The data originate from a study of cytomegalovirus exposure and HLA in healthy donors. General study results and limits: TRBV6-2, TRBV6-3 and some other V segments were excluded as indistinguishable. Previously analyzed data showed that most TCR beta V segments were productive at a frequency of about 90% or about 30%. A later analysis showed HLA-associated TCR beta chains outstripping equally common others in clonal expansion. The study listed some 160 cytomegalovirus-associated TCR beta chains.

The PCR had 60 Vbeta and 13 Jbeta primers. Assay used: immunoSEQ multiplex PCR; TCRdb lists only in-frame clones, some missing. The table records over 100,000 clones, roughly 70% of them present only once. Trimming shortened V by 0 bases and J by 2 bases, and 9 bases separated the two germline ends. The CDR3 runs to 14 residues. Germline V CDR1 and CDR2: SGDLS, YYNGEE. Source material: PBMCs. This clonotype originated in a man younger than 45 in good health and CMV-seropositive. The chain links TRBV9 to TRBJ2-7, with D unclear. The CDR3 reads CASSVEFSTYEQYF. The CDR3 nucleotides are TGTGCCAGCAGCGTAGAATTTTCAACCTACGAGCAGTACTTC.